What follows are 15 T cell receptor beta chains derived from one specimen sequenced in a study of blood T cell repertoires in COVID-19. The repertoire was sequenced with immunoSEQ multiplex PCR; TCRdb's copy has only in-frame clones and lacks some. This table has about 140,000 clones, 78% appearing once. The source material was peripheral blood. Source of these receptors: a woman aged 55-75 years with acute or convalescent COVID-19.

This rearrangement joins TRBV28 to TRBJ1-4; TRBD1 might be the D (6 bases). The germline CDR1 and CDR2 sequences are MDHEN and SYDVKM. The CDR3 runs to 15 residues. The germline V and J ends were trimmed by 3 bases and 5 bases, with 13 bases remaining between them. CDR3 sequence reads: CASSLTGWGNEKLFF. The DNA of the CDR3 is TGTGCCAGCAGTTTGACAGGTTGGGGGAATGAAAAACTGTTTTTT.

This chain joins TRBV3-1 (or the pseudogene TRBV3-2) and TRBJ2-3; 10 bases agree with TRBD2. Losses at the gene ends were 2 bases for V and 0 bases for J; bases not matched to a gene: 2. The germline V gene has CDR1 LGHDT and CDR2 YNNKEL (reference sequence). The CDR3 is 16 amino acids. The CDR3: CASSQLSGGSTDTQYF. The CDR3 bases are TGTGCCAGCAGCCAACTTAGCGGGGGGAGCACAGATACGCAGTATTTT.

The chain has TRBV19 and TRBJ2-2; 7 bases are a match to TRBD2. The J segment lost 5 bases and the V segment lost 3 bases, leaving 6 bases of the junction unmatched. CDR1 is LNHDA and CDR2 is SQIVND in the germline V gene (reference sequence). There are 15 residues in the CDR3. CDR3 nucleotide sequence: TGTGCCAGTAGTATCGGGCGGGAGAGGACCGGGGAGCTGTTTTTT. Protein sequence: CASSIGRERTGELFF.

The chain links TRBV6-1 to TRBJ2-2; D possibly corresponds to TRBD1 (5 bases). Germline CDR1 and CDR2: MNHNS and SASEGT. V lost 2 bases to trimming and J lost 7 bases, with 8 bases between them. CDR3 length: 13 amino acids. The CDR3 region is CASSELDSGELFF. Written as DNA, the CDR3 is TGTGCCAGCAGTGAACTCGACAGCGGGGAGCTGTTTTTT.

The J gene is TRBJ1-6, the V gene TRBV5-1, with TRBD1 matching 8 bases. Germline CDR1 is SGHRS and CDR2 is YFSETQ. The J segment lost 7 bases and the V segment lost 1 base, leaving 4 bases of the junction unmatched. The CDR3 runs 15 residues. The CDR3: CASSLSGGANSPLHF. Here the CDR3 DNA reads TGCGCCAGCAGCTTGTCAGGGGGCGCAAATTCACCCCTCCACTTT.

CDR3 loop: CASSQVLSGELFF. In nucleotides, the CDR3 is TGTGCCAGCAGCCAAGTACTGTCCGGGGAGCTGTTTTTT. The V gene is TRBV14, the J gene TRBJ2-2, with D hard to call. From germline, CDR1 is SGHDN and CDR2 FVKESK. The CDR3 sequence is 13 residues long. V was shortened by 1 base and J by 6 bases, with 6 bases between the two germline ends.

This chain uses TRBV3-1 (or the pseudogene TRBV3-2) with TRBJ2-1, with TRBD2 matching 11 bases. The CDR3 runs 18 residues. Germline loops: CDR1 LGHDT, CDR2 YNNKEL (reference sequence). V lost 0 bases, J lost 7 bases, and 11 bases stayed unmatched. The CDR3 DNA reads TGTGCCAGCAGCCAAGAATGGGGTACTAGCGGGAGAAGGAATGAGCAGTTCTTC. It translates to CASSQEWGTSGRRNEQFF.

CDR3 coding DNA: TGTGCCAGCAGCAAAGTGTCGGACAGGGAAACCTACGAGCAGTACTTC. Residues: CASSKVSDRETYEQYF. This sequence joins TRBV21-1 and TRBJ2-7; TRBD1, the D gene given by the table, was not confirmed from the DNA. TRBV21-1 is classified as a pseudogene. The CDR3 has 16 residues.

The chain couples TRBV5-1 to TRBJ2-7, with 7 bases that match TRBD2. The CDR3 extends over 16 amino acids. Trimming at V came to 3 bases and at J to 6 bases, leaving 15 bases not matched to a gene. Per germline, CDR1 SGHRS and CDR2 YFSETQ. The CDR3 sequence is CASSSLASAGAPEQYF. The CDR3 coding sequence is TGCGCCAGCAGCTCGCTTGCTTCGGCGGGAGCTCCCGAGCAGTACTTC.

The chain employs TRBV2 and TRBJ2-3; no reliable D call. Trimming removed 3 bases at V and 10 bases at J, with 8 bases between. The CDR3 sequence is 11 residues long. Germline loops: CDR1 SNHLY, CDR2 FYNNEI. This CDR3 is CASSDVLPQYF. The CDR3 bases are TGTGCCAGCAGTGATGTCCTTCCGCAGTATTTT.

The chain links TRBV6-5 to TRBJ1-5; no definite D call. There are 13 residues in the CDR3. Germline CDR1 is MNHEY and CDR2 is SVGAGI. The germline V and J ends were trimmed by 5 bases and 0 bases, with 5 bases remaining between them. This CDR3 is CASSRDSNQPQHF. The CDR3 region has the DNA TGTGCCAGCAGTAGAGATAGCAATCAGCCCCAGCATTTT.

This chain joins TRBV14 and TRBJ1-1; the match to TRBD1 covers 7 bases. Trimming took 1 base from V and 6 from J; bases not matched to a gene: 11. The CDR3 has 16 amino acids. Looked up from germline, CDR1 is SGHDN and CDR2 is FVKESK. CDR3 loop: CASSQGQGVLSAEAFF. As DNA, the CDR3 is TGTGCCAGCAGCCAAGGACAGGGAGTTCTGTCGGCTGAAGCTTTCTTT.

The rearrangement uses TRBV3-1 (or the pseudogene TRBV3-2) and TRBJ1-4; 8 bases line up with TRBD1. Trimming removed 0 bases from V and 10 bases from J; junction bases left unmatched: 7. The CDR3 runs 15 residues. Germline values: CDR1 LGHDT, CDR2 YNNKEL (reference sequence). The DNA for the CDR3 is TGTGCCAGCAGCCAAGACCCCCCTGGGACAGGAAAACTGTTTTTT. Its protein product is CASSQDPPGTGKLFF.

CDR3 DNA sequence: TGTGCCTGGAGCCTCGGGGGTACCACAGATACGCAGTATTTT. Its protein product is CAWSLGGTTDTQYF. This rearrangement joins TRBV30 to TRBJ2-3, with a possible D match to TRBD2 (6 bases). V lost 3 bases to trimming and J lost 2 bases, with 12 bases between them. Germline V CDR1 and CDR2: GTSNPN, SVGIG (reference sequence). The CDR3 sequence is 14 residues long.

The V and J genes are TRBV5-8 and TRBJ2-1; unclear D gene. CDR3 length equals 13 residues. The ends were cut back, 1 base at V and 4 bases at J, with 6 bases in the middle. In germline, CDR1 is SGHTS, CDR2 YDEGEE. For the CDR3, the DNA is TGTGCCAGCAGCTTGTCAGTTTACAATGAGCAGTTCTTC. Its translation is CASSLSVYNEQFF.